This paragraph reports one TCR beta chain. Its matching antigen is unknown. The data were obtained in a study of CD8+ T cells in alopecia areata. General study results and limits: With one nonresponder, baseline CD8+ expansion's link to response remains uncertain.

Stated treatment: oral pan-JAK inhibitor, 5-10 mg twice daily. Reverse transcription of extracted RNA yielded cDNA, which provided the sequencing template. Produced via immunoSEQ multiplex PCR; TCRdb's table is partial and in-frame only. This table has 110,000 or so clones, approximately 51% appearing once. The CDR3 loop spans 11 amino acids. The germline V gene encodes CDR1 DFQATT and CDR2 SNEGSKA (reference sequence). V was shortened by 6 bases and J by 4 bases, with 8 bases between the two germline ends. This clonotype was sampled from a human donor with alopecia areata. V is TRBV20-1 and J is TRBJ2-3, with D unresolved. The sequenced sample was CD4+ T cells sorted from blood, obtained at week 24, from a patient treated with tofacitinib. The CDR3 reads CSAQSSDTQYF. The CDR3 DNA follows: TGCAGTGCCCAAAGCTCAGATACGCAGTATTTT.